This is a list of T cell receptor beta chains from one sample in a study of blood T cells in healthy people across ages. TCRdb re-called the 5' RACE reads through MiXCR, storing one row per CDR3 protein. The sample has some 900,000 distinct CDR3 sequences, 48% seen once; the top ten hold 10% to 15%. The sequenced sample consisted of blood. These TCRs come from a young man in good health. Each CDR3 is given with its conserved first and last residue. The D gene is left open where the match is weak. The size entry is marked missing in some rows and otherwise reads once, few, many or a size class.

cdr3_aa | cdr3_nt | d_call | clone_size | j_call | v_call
CASSVESKTGELFF | TGTGCCAGCAGCGTTGAGAGTAAGACCGGGGAGCTGTTTTTT | . | . | TRBJ2-2 | TRBV9
CASSPPKGGTDTKYF | TGTGCCAGCTCACCACCGAAGGGGGGTACAGATACGAAGTATTTT | . | . | TRBJ2-3 | TRBV18
CSVMTSMGSDTQYF | TGCAGCGTTATGACGTCGATGGGTTCAGATACGCAGTATTTT | . | . | TRBJ2-3 | TRBV29-1
CSARVEVLPETQYF | TGCAGTGCTAGAGTAGAGGTCCTCCCCGAGACCCAGTACTTC | . | . | TRBJ2-5 | TRBV20-1
CASSRDRALRVLFF | TGTGCCAGCAGCCGAGACAGGGCCCTAAGGGTACTGTTTTTT | TRBD1 | . | TRBJ1-4 | TRBV14
CASSLEGTLYNEQFF | TGTGCCAGCAGCTTGGAAGGGACTCTCTACAATGAGCAGTTCTTC | . | few | TRBJ2-1 | TRBV5-6
CASSLGGSATYEQFF | TGTGCCAGCAGTTTAGGGGGGTCAGCCACCTACGAGCAGTTCTTC | . | . | TRBJ2-1 | TRBV27
CASIKDGTSLYEQYF | TGTGCCAGCATCAAAGACGGGACTAGCCTCTACGAGCAGTACTTC | TRBD2 | . | TRBJ2-7 | TRBV6-2/TRBV6-3
CASSGGRVNEQYF | TGTGCCAGCAGTGGGGGCAGGGTGAACGAGCAGTACTTC | . | few | TRBJ2-7 | TRBV25-1
CSVMTERNTEAFF | TGCAGCGTTATGACAGAGAGGAACACTGAAGCTTTCTTT | . | . | TRBJ1-1 | TRBV29-1
CSAPTGITNEKLFF | TGCAGTGCACCAACAGGAATCACTAATGAAAAACTGTTTTTT | . | . | TRBJ1-4 | TRBV20-1
CASSLAIDTQYF | TGTGCCAGCAGCTTAGCCATAGATACGCAGTATTTT | . | once | TRBJ2-3 | TRBV7-9
CASSQVETSGYEQYF | TGCGCCAGCAGCCAAGTAGAGACTAGCGGGTACGAGCAGTACTTC | TRBD2 | few | TRBJ2-7 | TRBV4-1
CASRIQGVTYEQYF | TGTGCCAGCAGGATACAGGGGGTCACCTACGAGCAGTACTTC | TRBD1 | . | TRBJ2-7 | TRBV28
CASSFGDYQETQYF | TGTGCCAGCAGTTTTGGGGATTACCAAGAGACCCAGTACTTC | . | few | TRBJ2-5 | TRBV12-3/TRBV12-4
CASSPGGEQFF | TGTGCCAGCAGTCCAGGGGGCGAGCAGTTCTTC | TRBD1 | many | TRBJ2-1 | TRBV6-5